The 8 T cell receptor beta chains presented below share a single source sample, sequenced in a study of monozygotic twins with inflammatory bowel disease. TCRdb reprocessed the 5' RACE reads, keeping one entry per CDR3 protein, no DNA. The listing records a few hundred thousand distinct CDR3 sequences. What was sequenced was blood. The source of these receptors is a human donor with ulcerative colitis or Crohn's disease, or a healthy co-twin of an affected twin (not recorded which).

The chain carries TRBV18 and TRBJ1-6. Germline CDR1 and CDR2: KGHSH and LQKENI. The CDR3 contains 14 residues. This chain's CDR3 is CASSPEREDSPLHF.

The chain joins TRBV14 to TRBJ1-6; absent DNA, TCRdb's TRBD1 call cannot be checked. This CDR3 region has 16 residues. Germline assignment: CDR1 SGHDN and CDR2 FVKESK. The CDR3 reads CASSHMGTRYNSPLHF.

CDR3 sequence reads: CASSLGRTENPLPSELFF. V is TRBV11-2 and J is TRBJ1-4; TCRdb indicates TRBD1, and absent DNA this call remains unverified. From germline, CDR1 is SGHAT and CDR2 FQNNGV. This CDR3 contains 18 residues.

The rearrangement uses TRBV7-2 and TRBJ2-7; TCRdb's D call, TRBD1, is unchecked because there is no DNA. CDR1 and CDR2 from the germline V gene are SGHTA and FQGNSA. The length of the CDR3 is 15 residues. The CDR3 here is CASSPPPSTSFEQYF.

V and J are TRBV2 and TRBJ2-2; TCRdb reports TRBD2, a call that lacks DNA to check it against. Germline V CDR1 and CDR2: SNHLY, FYNNEI. This CDR3 spans 15 amino acids. CDR3 sequence: CASSASGGYTGELFF.

The chain uses TRBV20-1 and TRBJ2-1; TCRdb's assignment of TRBD2 cannot be checked, as there is no DNA. The CDR3 sequence is 14 residues long. Per germline, CDR1 DFQATT and CDR2 SNEGSKA (reference sequence). The CDR3 sequence is CSARTWLAGGEQFF.

This rearrangement joins TRBV12-3 or TRBV12-4 to TRBJ1-6. There are 17 residues in the CDR3. CDR3 in amino acids: CASSFPPSAKPGSPLHF.

V usage is TRBV20-1 and J usage is TRBJ1-5. CDR1 and CDR2 from the germline V gene are DFQATT and SNEGSKA (reference sequence). The CDR3 spans 12 residues. CDR3 protein: CSARDQVQPQHF.